This TCR beta chain was identified in a study of OX40 agonist ivuxolimab in advanced cancers. Study overall: Aged 23 to 79 with a mean of about 63 years, they were approximately 79% male.

The CDR3 runs 13 residues. Trimming stripped 2 bases from V and 8 bases from J, with 15 bases between. Per germline, CDR1 GTSNPN and CDR2 SVGIG (reference sequence). Method: immunoSEQ multiplex PCR; TCRdb's copy keeps in-frame clones and lacks some. The sample contains tens of thousands of clones, around 88% of which appear only once. Worth noting for this clone: Its antigen is still unknown.

Study outcomes and limitations: Blood T cells, both CD4+ and CD8+, expanded clonally by week 6 at 0.1 to 3.0 mg/kg. More expanded clones were seen, on average, in CD8+ T cells than in CD4+.

The chain employs TRBV30 and TRBJ1-2, with D hard to call. The specimen was CD4+ or CD8+ T cells sorted from blood, collected in a trial of the OX40 agonist ivuxolimab. The sequence was obtained from an adult with an advanced solid tumor such as melanoma, head and neck, liver or kidney cancer. The CDR3 DNA sequence: TGTGCCTGGAGTTTCTCACCGCTGGGGGGCTACACCTTC. Residues: CAWSFSPLGGYTF.